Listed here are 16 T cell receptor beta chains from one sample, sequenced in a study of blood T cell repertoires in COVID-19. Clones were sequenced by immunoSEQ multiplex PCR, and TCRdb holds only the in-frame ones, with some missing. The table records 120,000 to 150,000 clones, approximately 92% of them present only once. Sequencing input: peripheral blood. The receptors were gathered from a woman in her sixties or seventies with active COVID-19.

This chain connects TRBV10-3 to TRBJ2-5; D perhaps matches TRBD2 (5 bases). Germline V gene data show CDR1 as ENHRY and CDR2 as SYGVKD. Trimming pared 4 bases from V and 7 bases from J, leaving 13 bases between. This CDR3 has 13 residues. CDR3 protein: CAISAVQEGTQYF. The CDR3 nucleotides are TGTGCCATCAGTGCAGTCCAAGAGGGGACCCAGTACTTC.

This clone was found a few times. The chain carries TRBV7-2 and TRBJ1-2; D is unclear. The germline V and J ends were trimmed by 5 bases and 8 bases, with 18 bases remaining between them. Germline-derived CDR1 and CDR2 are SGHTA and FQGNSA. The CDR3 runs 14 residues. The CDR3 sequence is CASSNERAGRGYTF. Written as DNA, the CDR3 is TGTGCCAGCAGCAACGAGCGGGCAGGACGGGGCTACACCTTC.

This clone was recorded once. DNA of the CDR3: TGTGCCAGCAGCTTATACGCTACCCGACTAGTGGACGAGCAGTACTTC. Residues: CASSLYATRLVDEQYF. V usage is TRBV11-2 and J usage is TRBJ2-7; a weak D match, TRBD2 (6 bases). Germline V gives CDR1 SGHAT, CDR2 FQNNGV. V lost 2 bases and J 5 bases, leaving 19 bases between the germline ends. The CDR3 is 16 amino acids.

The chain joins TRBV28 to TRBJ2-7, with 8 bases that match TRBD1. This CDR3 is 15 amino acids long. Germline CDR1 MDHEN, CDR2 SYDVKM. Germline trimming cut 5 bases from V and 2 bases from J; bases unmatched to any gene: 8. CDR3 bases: TGTGCCAGCAGTCGGGCGACAGGGGTCGCCTACGAGCAGTACTTC. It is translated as CASSRATGVAYEQYF. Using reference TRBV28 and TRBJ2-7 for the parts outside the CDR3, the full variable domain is DVKVTQSSRYLVKRTGEKVFLECVQDMDHENMFWYRQDPGLGLRLIYFSYDVKMKEKGDIPEGYSVSREKKERFSLILESASTNQTSMYLCASSRATGVAYEQYFGPGTRLTVT.

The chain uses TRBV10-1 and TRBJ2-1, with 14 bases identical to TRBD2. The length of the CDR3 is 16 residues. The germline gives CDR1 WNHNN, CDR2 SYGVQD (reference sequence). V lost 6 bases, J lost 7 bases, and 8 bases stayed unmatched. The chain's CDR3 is CASSPGGLAGENEQFF. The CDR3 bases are TGCGCCAGCAGCCCGGGGGGACTAGCGGGAGAGAATGAGCAGTTCTTC.

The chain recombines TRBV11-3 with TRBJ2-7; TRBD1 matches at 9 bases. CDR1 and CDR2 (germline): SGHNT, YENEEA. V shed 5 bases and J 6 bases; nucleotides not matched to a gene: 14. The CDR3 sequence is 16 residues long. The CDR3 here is CASSQGGTGLRSEQYF. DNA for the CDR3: TGTGCCAGCAGCCAAGGCGGGACAGGGCTCCGAAGCGAGCAGTACTTC.

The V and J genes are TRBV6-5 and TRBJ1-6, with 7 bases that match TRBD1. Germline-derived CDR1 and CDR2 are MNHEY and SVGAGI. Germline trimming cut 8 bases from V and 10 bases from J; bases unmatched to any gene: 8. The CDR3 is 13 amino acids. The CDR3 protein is CASLYRGRSPLHF. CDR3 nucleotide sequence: TGTGCCAGCCTCTACAGGGGAAGGTCACCCCTCCACTTT.

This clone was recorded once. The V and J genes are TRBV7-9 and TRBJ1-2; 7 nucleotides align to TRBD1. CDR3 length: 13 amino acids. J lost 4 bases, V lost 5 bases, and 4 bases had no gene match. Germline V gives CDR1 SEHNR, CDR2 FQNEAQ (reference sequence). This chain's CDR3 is CASSVGQSYGYTF. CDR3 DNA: TGTGCCAGCAGCGTGGGACAGAGCTATGGCTACACCTTC.

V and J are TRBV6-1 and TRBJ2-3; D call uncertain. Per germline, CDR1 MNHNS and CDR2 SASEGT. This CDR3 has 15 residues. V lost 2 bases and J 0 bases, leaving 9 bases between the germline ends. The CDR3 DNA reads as TGTGCCAGCAGTGAAAAACAGCCGAGCACAGATACGCAGTATTTT. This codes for CASSEKQPSTDTQYF.

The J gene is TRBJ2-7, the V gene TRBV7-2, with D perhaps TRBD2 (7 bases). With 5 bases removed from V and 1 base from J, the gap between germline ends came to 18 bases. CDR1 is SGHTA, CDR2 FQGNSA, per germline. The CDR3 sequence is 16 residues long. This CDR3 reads CASSLRRGPGSYEQYF. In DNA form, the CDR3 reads TGTGCCAGCAGCCTCCGGCGGGGGCCGGGGTCCTACGAGCAGTACTTC. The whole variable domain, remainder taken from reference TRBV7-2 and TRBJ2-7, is GAGVSQSPSNKVTEKGKDVELRCDPISGHTALYWYRQSLGQGLEFLIYFQGNSAPDKSGLPSDRFSAERTGGSVSTLTIQRTQQEDSAVYLCASSLRRGPGSYEQYFGPGTRLTVT.

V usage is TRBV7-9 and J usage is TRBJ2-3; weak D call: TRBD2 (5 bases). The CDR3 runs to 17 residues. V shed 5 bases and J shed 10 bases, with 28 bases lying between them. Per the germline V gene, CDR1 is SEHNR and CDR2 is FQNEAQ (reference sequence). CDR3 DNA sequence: TGTGCCAGCAGCCGCTTCTCGAGCGGTGGGGTTGTAGACGCGCAGTATTTT. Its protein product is CASSRFSSGGVVDAQYF.

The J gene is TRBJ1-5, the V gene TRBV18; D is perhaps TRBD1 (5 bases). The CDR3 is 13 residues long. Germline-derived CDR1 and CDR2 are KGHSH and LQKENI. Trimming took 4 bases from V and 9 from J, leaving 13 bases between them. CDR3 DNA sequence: TGTGCCAGCTCACTACAGGAGTCTGGGCCCCAGCATTTT. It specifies CASSLQESGPQHF. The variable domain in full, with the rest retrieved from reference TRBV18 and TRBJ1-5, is NAGVMQNPRHLVRRRGQEARLRCSPMKGHSHVYWYRQLPEEGLKFMVYLQKENIIDESGMPKERFSAEFPKEGPSILRIQQVVRGDSAAYFCASSLQESGPQHFGDGTRLSIL.

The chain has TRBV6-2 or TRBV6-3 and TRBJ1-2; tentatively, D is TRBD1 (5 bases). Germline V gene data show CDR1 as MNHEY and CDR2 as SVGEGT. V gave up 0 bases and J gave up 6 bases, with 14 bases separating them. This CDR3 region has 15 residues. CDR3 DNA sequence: TGTGCCAGCAGTTACTCGCAGGGCGGCCTGAATGGCTACACCTTC. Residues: CASSYSQGGLNGYTF.

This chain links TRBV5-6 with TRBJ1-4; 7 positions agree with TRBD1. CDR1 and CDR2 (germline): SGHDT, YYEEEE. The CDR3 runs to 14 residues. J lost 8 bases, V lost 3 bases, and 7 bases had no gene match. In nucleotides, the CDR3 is TGTGCCAGCAGCTCGTGGGACAGCGGGGAAAAACTGTTTTTT. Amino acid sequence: CASSSWDSGEKLFF.

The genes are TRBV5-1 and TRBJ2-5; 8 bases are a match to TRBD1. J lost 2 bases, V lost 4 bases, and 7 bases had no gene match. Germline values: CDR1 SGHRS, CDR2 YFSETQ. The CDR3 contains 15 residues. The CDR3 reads CASSVDRDSQETQYF. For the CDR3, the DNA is TGCGCCAGCAGCGTGGACAGGGATAGTCAAGAGACCCAGTACTTC.

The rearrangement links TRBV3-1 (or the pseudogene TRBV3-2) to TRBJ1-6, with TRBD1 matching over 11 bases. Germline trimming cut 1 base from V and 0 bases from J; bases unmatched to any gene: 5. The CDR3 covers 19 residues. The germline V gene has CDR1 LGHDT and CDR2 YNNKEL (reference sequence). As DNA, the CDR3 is TGTGCCAGCAGCCAAGTGGACAGGGGGCTGAGCTCCTATAATTCACCCCTCCACTTT. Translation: CASSQVDRGLSSYNSPLHF.